Each of the 26 T cell receptor beta chains below was sequenced from the same sample in a study of shared clonotypes between healthy human individuals. The repertoire was sequenced with immunoSEQ multiplex PCR; TCRdb's copy has only in-frame clones and lacks some. This sample has about 580,000 clones, with 95% to 98% found just once. Naive CD8 cells were CD45RO-negative, positively selected for CCR7, excluding terminally differentiated effector memory CD45RA+ cells. Sequenced material: naive CD8+ T cells sorted from blood. The receptors shown here come from a young man in good health.

This chain uses TRBV7-6 with TRBJ2-7, with 7 bases identical to TRBD2. Germline loops: CDR1 SGHVS, CDR2 FNYEAQ. V shed 0 bases and J 3 bases; nucleotides not matched to a gene: 5. This CDR3 spans 15 amino acids. CDR3 in amino acids: CASSLAGGPNYEQYF. The CDR3 DNA is TGTGCCAGCAGCTTAGCGGGAGGGCCCAACTACGAGCAGTACTTC.

The CDR3 DNA is TGTGCCAGCAGCTTACCCGGACTAGCGGAGACCTACGAGCAGTACTTC. Encoded protein: CASSLPGLAETYEQYF. J is TRBJ2-7 and V is TRBV7-9; TRBD2 aligns across 10 bases. The CDR3 is 16 amino acids. Germline V gene sequence: CDR1 SEHNR, CDR2 FQNEAQ (reference sequence). V lost 2 bases and J lost 2; bases outside the gene matches: 6.

This sequence joins TRBV7-9 and TRBJ1-1; D not certain. With 3 bases removed from V and 5 bases from J, the gap between germline ends came to 7 bases. CDR1 and CDR2 from the germline V gene are SEHNR and FQNEAQ (reference sequence). The CDR3 length is 12 residues. In DNA, the CDR3 is TGTGCCAGCAGCTTGATCGGGACTGAAGCTTTCTTT. Translating it yields CASSLIGTEAFF. The full variable domain, rest sourced from reference TRBV7-9 and TRBJ1-1, is DTGVSQNPRHKITKRGQNVTFRCDPISEHNRLYWYRQTLGQGPEFLTYFQNEAQLEKSRLLSDRFSAERPKGSFSTLEIQRTEQGDSAMYLCASSLIGTEAFFGQGTRLTVV.

CDR3 in amino acids: CASSPKREGQETQYF. As DNA, the CDR3 is TGTGCCAGCAGCCCTAAGCGGGAGGGCCAGGAGACCCAGTACTTC. This chain links TRBV7-9 with TRBJ2-5; 10 nucleotides align to TRBD2. The germline gives CDR1 SEHNR, CDR2 FQNEAQ (reference sequence). The CDR3 is 15 amino acids. The ends lost 5 bases at V and 5 bases at J; junction bases unmatched: 8.

The genes are TRBV6-1 and TRBJ2-7; D is unresolved. V was cut by 4 bases and J by 2 bases, with 12 bases left in between. CDR3 length: 14 residues. Germline loops: CDR1 MNHNS, CDR2 SASEGT. As DNA, the CDR3 is TGTGCCAGCAGTGCATGGACGGAGACCTACGAGCAGTACTTC. Translation: CASSAWTETYEQYF.

CDR3 sequence (DNA): TGTGCCAGCACAATCGTGTCCCGGCCTGAAGCTTTCTTT. Protein product: CASTIVSRPEAFF. V usage is TRBV19 and J usage is TRBJ1-1; D is undetermined. The ends were cut back, 9 bases at V and 6 bases at J, with 17 bases in the middle. The CDR3 has 13 residues. CDR1 and CDR2 (germline): LNHDA, SQIVND (reference sequence). Filled out from reference TRBV19 and TRBJ1-1, the complete variable domain reads DGGITQSPKYLFRKEGQNVTLSCEQNLNHDAMYWYRQDPGQGLRLIYYSQIVNDFQKGDIAEGYSVSREKKESFPLTVTSAQKNPTAFYLCASTIVSRPEAFFGQGTRLTVV.

The chain recombines TRBV7-2 with TRBJ2-7; D not resolved. The germline CDR1 and CDR2 sequences are SGHTA and FQGNSA. The CDR3 consists of 13 residues. Trimming took off 1 base at V and 3 bases at J, with 7 bases between the two ends. The CDR3: CASSLEIYYEQYF. The CDR3 DNA sequence: TGTGCCAGCAGCTTAGAAATTTACTACGAGCAGTACTTC. Combining the CDR3 with reference TRBV7-2 and TRBJ2-7 gives the whole variable domain GAGVSQSPSNKVTEKGKDVELRCDPISGHTALYWYRQSLGQGLEFLIYFQGNSAPDKSGLPSDRFSAERTGGSVSTLTIQRTQQEDSAVYLCASSLEIYYEQYFGPGTRLTVT.

V and J are TRBV5-1 and TRBJ2-7, with no clear D. V shed 2 bases and J shed 2 bases, with 11 bases lying between them. CDR1 is SGHRS and CDR2 is YFSETQ in the germline V gene. The CDR3 covers 14 residues. The CDR3, as DNA: TGCGCCAGCAGCTTACCAGCGCCAACCTACGAGCAGTACTTC. It specifies CASSLPAPTYEQYF.

DNA for the CDR3: TGCGCCAGCAGCCAAAGATTTCCCCTCGAGGGAGGCACTGAAGCTTTCTTT. The encoded protein is CASSQRFPLEGGTEAFF. This chain uses TRBV4-1 with TRBJ1-1, with D unresolved. Germline-derived CDR1 and CDR2 are MGHRA and YSYEKL. The CDR3 is 17 amino acids. V shed 2 bases and J shed 4 bases, with 20 bases lying between them.

The chain joins TRBV29-1 to TRBJ2-7; TRBD1 matches 10 bases. V trimming: 3 bases; J trimming: 3 bases; junction bases outside the gene matches: 5. This CDR3 spans 14 amino acids. Germline V gene data show CDR1 as SQVTM and CDR2 as ANQGSEA. DNA for the CDR3: TGCAGCGTTGACTACCGGGACAGGGGCTACGAGCAGTACTTC. Protein sequence: CSVDYRDRGYEQYF.

The V gene is TRBV6-5, the J gene TRBJ1-1; 8 bases line up with TRBD1. CDR3 length equals 12 residues. CDR1 and CDR2 from the germline V gene are MNHEY and SVGAGI. Losses at the gene ends were 2 bases for V and 8 bases for J; bases not matched to a gene: 1. The CDR3 nucleotides read TGTGCCAGCAGTTACGGGACAGGCGAAGCTTTCTTT. This sequence encodes CASSYGTGEAFF.

As DNA, the CDR3 is TGCGCCAGCAGCTATGGTCCGGGACAGGAAAACTACGAGCAGTACTTC. Translating gives CASSYGPGQENYEQYF. This sequence joins TRBV5-1 and TRBJ2-7; 8 bases match TRBD1. The CDR3 runs 16 residues. V gave up 3 bases and J gave up 3 bases; unmatched junction bases: 11. Germline-derived CDR1 and CDR2 are SGHRS and YFSETQ.

This clone came up once. The chain has TRBV11-3 and TRBJ2-1; either TRBD1 or TRBD2 may fit D (5 bases each). CDR3 length: 17 residues. V was pared by 5 bases and J by 2 bases, with 19 bases between. Germline V CDR1 and CDR2: SGHNT, YENEEA. This CDR3 is CASSPTGVGDPYNEQFF. CDR3 DNA: TGTGCCAGCAGCCCGACCGGGGTGGGGGACCCCTACAATGAGCAGTTCTTC.

For this clone: Other DNA sequences in the sample encode the same CDR3. V usage is TRBV29-1 and J usage is TRBJ2-7; TRBD1 matches 10 bases. V was clipped by 3 bases and J by 2 bases; unmatched bases: 4. The germline gives CDR1 SQVTM, CDR2 ANQGSEA. The length of the CDR3 is 14 residues. The CDR3 loop reads CSVDTGQGTYEQYF. CDR3 nucleotides: TGCAGCGTTGATACGGGACAGGGGACCTACGAGCAGTACTTC.

The chain employs TRBV29-1 and TRBJ2-3; no definite D call. Trimming stripped 7 bases from V and 2 bases from J, with 13 bases between. The CDR3 contains 13 residues. Germline loops: CDR1 SQVTM, CDR2 ANQGSEA. This chain's CDR3 is CSATPADTDTQYF. For the CDR3, the DNA is TGCAGCGCCACCCCCGCAGACACAGATACGCAGTATTTT.

The chain employs TRBV29-1 and TRBJ2-7; a possible D gene is TRBD1 (5 bases). V gave up 4 bases and J gave up 0 bases, with 10 bases separating them. The CDR3 has 13 amino acids. Germline assignment: CDR1 SQVTM and CDR2 ANQGSEA. The CDR3 protein is CSVGFGASYEQYF. The CDR3 DNA reads as TGCAGCGTTGGGTTTGGGGCCTCCTACGAGCAGTACTTC.

This clone showed up just once. The rearrangement joins TRBV28 to TRBJ2-2, with 8 bases lining up with TRBD2. The V and J ends lost 4 bases and 4 bases, in that order; junction bases with no gene match: 11. Per the germline V gene, CDR1 is MDHEN and CDR2 is SYDVKM. There are 17 residues in the CDR3. The CDR3 DNA is TGTGCCAGCAGTTCCTCTGGGACTAGGTATGGCACCGGGGAGCTGTTTTTT. Residues: CASSSSGTRYGTGELFF.

This clone was observed once. The CDR3 protein is CASSLTSFGEQFF. The CDR3, as DNA: TGTGCCAGCAGTTTGACTAGTTTTGGTGAGCAGTTCTTC. The rearrangement joins TRBV6-6 to TRBJ2-1, with D possibly matching TRBD2 (6 bases). V lost 4 bases, J lost 9 bases, and 13 bases lay in between. CDR3 size: 13 residues. The germline CDR1 and CDR2 sequences are MNHNY and SVGAGI (reference sequence).

The chain couples TRBV7-6 to TRBJ2-7, with D possibly TRBD2 on 6 matching bases. The germline gives CDR1 SGHVS, CDR2 FNYEAQ. The V end was cut by 2 bases, the J end by 3 bases, with 11 bases between. The CDR3 spans 14 residues. As DNA, the CDR3 is TGTGCCAGCAGCTTAAACCGGGGGAACTACGAGCAGTACTTC. Its translation is CASSLNRGNYEQYF.

The gene calls are TRBV9 and TRBJ2-7, with 10 bases that match TRBD1. CDR3 size: 17 residues. The trim removed 0 bases at V and 3 bases at J, leaving 9 bases unmatched. Germline CDR1 SGDLS, CDR2 YYNGEE. CDR3 amino acids: CASSVALGQGCRYEQYF. CDR3 coding DNA: TGTGCCAGCAGCGTAGCTTTGGGACAGGGGTGTCGCTACGAGCAGTACTTC. Using reference TRBV9 and TRBJ2-7 for the parts outside the CDR3, the full variable domain is DSGVTQTPKHLITATGQRVTLRCSPRSGDLSVYWYQQSLDQGLQFLIQYYNGEERAKGNILERFSAQQFPDLHSELNLSSLELGDSALYFCASSVALGQGCRYEQYFGPGTRLTVT.

The chain recombines TRBV19 with TRBJ2-1, with 7 bases matching TRBD2. Germline V lookup: CDR1 LNHDA, CDR2 SQIVND (reference sequence). The CDR3 extends over 15 amino acids. With V trimmed by 7 bases and J by 2 bases, 8 bases remained unmatched. The CDR3 sequence is CASTKLAFTYNEQFF. The CDR3 bases are TGTGCCAGTACCAAACTAGCGTTTACCTACAATGAGCAGTTCTTC. Filled out from reference TRBV19 and TRBJ2-1, the complete variable domain reads DGGITQSPKYLFRKEGQNVTLSCEQNLNHDAMYWYRQDPGQGLRLIYYSQIVNDFQKGDIAEGYSVSREKKESFPLTVTSAQKNPTAFYLCASTKLAFTYNEQFFGPGTRLTVL.

This rearrangement joins TRBV7-9 to TRBJ2-7; TRBD2 aligns across 11 bases. CDR3 length: 16 amino acids. From germline, CDR1 is SEHNR and CDR2 FQNEAQ (reference sequence). Germline trimming cut 5 bases from V and 2 bases from J; bases unmatched to any gene: 8. This CDR3 reads CASSTPYSGRAYEQYF. In nucleotides, the CDR3 is TGTGCCAGCAGCACCCCGTATAGCGGGAGGGCCTACGAGCAGTACTTC.

This rearrangement joins TRBV7-6 to TRBJ2-7; no firm D call. V gave up 5 bases and J gave up 0 bases, with 8 bases separating them. The CDR3 loop spans 13 amino acids. The V gene's germline CDR1 is SGHVS and CDR2 FNYEAQ. The CDR3 here is CASSPPSSYEQYF. The CDR3 DNA reads as TGTGCCAGCAGCCCCCCGAGCTCCTACGAGCAGTACTTC.

The gene calls are TRBV7-9 and TRBJ2-1; no clear D. This CDR3 region has 19 residues. Trimming removed 4 bases at V and 0 bases at J, with 22 bases between. Germline-derived CDR1 and CDR2 are SEHNR and FQNEAQ (reference sequence). The CDR3 DNA is TGTGCCAGCAGCTCCAACCCCGGGCGCACAAAACACTCCTACAATGAGCAGTTCTTC. Its translation: CASSSNPGRTKHSYNEQFF.

V and J are TRBV6-5 and TRBJ2-1, with 7 bases lining up with TRBD2. The CDR3 sequence is 14 residues long. Germline V gene sequence: CDR1 MNHEY, CDR2 SVGAGI. Trimming removed 4 bases from V and 5 bases from J; junction bases left unmatched: 5. CDR3: CASSSGGRDNEQFF. CDR3 sequence (DNA): TGTGCCAGCAGTTCGGGTGGGAGGGACAATGAGCAGTTCTTC.

This chain connects TRBV28 to TRBJ1-5; 12 positions agree with TRBD1. CDR1 is MDHEN and CDR2 is SYDVKM in the germline V gene. The junction had 10 bases not matched to a gene; V was cut back by 6 bases and J by 7 bases. This CDR3 comprises 16 residues. The CDR3 nucleotides read TGTGCCAGCAGATCGTCCGGGACAGGGGGCCGACAGCCCCAGCATTTT. Its protein is CASRSSGTGGRQPQHF.